This T cell receptor beta chain came from a study of blood T cell repertoires in COVID-19. Source study methods: It was from reference gene primer amplification that nucleated cell counts were estimated. Measured with immunoSEQ multiplex PCR; TCRdb has only the in-frame clones, and not every one. That table furnishes V, J and clone size, whereas the DNA furnished D and trimming. This sample carries over 200,000 clones, nearly 90% of them seen once, and the ten largest clones take roughly a tenth. The ends lost 4 bases at V and 4 bases at J; junction bases unmatched: 5. Germline CDR1 and CDR2: LNHDA and SQIVND (reference sequence). The CDR3 totals 16 residues.

The sequenced sample was PBMCs or T cells enriched from blood (not recorded which). The V call is TRBV19, the J call TRBJ2-6, with 9 bases lining up with TRBD1. The sequence derives from a man aged 25-40 years who had recovered from COVID-19. The CDR3 DNA is TGTGCCAGTAGTAACACAGGGGGCGCGGGGGCCAACGTCCTGACTTTC. It specifies CASSNTGGAGANVLTF. The full variable domain, with the rest looked up from reference TRBV19 and TRBJ2-6, is DGGITQSPKYLFRKEGQNVTLSCEQNLNHDAMYWYRQDPGQGLRLIYYSQIVNDFQKGDIAEGYSVSREKKESFPLTVTSAQKNPTAFYLCASSNTGGAGANVLTFGAGSRLTVL.